This T cell receptor (beta chain) stems from a study of breast tumors, draining lymph nodes, adjacent tissues. V lost 3 bases, J lost 2 bases, and 10 bases lay in between. The germline V gene encodes CDR1 SGHRS and CDR2 YFSETQ. The CDR3 length is 14 residues. This clonotype was picked up many times. Antigen: not known. TCRdb re-called the multiplex PCR reads with MiXCR, one entry per CDR3 protein. Of some 25,000 distinct CDR3 sequences detected, roughly a quarter appear once; the ten largest clones hold approximately 15%. Study-level points and caveats: Compared with basal-like, luminal-like tumors shared significantly more repertoire with nontumor tissue.

This sequence joins TRBV5-1 and TRBJ2-3; no reliable D call. This TCR derives from a female donor with breast cancer. Some clones in this sample may be carry-over from other donors' samples. The sample consisted of breast tumor tissue. This CDR3 reads CASSSSVLTDTQYF. DNA of the CDR3: TGCGCCAGCAGCTCCTCGGTACTCACAGATACGCAGTATTTT. Together with reference TRBV5-1 and TRBJ2-3, the CDR3 gives the full variable domain: KAGVTQTPRYLIKTRGQQVTLSCSPISGHRSVSWYQQTPGQGLQFLFEYFSETQRNKGNFPGRFSGRQFSNSRSEMNVSTLELGDSALYLCASSSSVLTDTQYFGPGTRLTVL.